This TCR beta chain came from a study of blood T cells in healthy people across ages. Through a sample-barcoded 5' primer and a J-beta primer mix, a second PCR was run for roughly 7 to 12 cycles. From the 5' RACE reads, TCRdb called clonotypes with MiXCR, one entry per CDR3 protein. This sample has about 590,000 distinct CDR3 sequences; about 28% occur once, and the top ten carry about 15%. About this clonotype itself: Its antigen is not identified.

The donors, aged about 6 to 90, were healthy Caucasians from Russia. Per the germline V gene, CDR1 is SGHKS and CDR2 is YYEKEE (reference sequence). This CDR3 spans 14 amino acids. V was clipped by 3 bases and J by 0 bases, with 9 bases between them. Study findings and constraints: In older individuals, TCR beta diversity per million T cells was lower, falling roughly linearly with age.

This TCR was recovered from a woman aged 80 or over in good health. The rearrangement joins TRBV5-5 to TRBJ1-2, with D unclear. Sequenced input: blood. CDR3 in amino acids: CASSWSGANYGYTF. The DNA of the CDR3 is TGTGCCAGCAGCTGGAGTGGAGCTAACTATGGCTACACCTTC.